The rows below give T cell receptor beta chains drawn from one sample of a study of shared clonotypes between healthy human individuals. This table comes from immunoSEQ multiplex PCR, and its TCRdb copy is limited to in-frame clones, with some not included. The repertoire consists of some 470,000 clones, with about 79% occurring once and the leading ten covering 10% to 15%. The sequenced sample consisted of PBMCs. The receptor source for this set is a woman between 40 and 55 years old in good health. Some clones in this sample may be carry-over from other donors' samples. Each CDR3 is given with its conserved first and last residue. A D gene is named only where the DNA matches it firmly. The size field is filled for only some rows; it gives once, few, many or a size class.

V gene,clone size,J gene,D gene,CDR3 DNA,CDR3 protein
TRBV4-2,few,TRBJ1-3,NA,TGTGCCAGCAGCCAAGATCGAGACAATCTTGGAAACACCATATATTTT,CASSQDRDNLGNTIYF
TRBV28,NA,TRBJ1-5,TRBD1,TGTGCCAGCAGTTTATGGGCAGGGGGGAACGGCAATCAGCCCCAGCATTTT,CASSLWAGGNGNQPQHF
TRBV28,NA,TRBJ1-5,TRBD1,TGTGCCAGCAGTTTCGACAGGGGGCCTGGGAGCAATCAGCCCCAGCATTTT,CASSFDRGPGSNQPQHF
TRBV7-2,NA,TRBJ2-1,NA,TGTGCCAGCAGCCCCGAGTGGGATTACAATGAGCAGTTCTTC,CASSPEWDYNEQFF
TRBV15,NA,TRBJ2-5,NA,TGTGCCACCAGCAGAGATAAGGGCTTCCAAGAGACCCAGTACTTC,CATSRDKGFQETQYF
TRBV7-8,NA,TRBJ2-7,TRBD2,TGTGCCAGCAGCTTACCGAACTTAGGGGGGGGTAGCGGGAAGAGCGAGCAGTACTTC,CASSLPNLGGGSGKSEQYF
TRBV7-9,NA,TRBJ2-7,TRBD2,TGTGCCAGCAGCCCAGGGACTAGCGGGAACTACGAGCAGTACTTC,CASSPGTSGNYEQYF
TRBV7-9,NA,TRBJ1-2,NA,TGTGCCAGCAGCTTTGGGGCGGGAAACTATGGCTACACCTTC,CASSFGAGNYGYTF
TRBV4-3,NA,TRBJ1-1,NA,TGCGCCAGCAGCCATCTCCTAGACAGGCTGGACACTGAAGCTTTCTTT,CASSHLLDRLDTEAFF
TRBV9,NA,TRBJ2-2,NA,TGTGCCAGCAGCGTAGCTCTAGGGAACACCGGGGAGCTGTTTTTT,CASSVALGNTGELFF
TRBV9,few,TRBJ1-1,NA,TGTGCCAGCAGCGTAAGTGAAGGGGCAGGGAGGACTGAAGCTTTCTTT,CASSVSEGAGRTEAFF
TRBV4-2,NA,TRBJ2-6,NA,TGTGCCAGCAGCCAAGGTTCCGGGATGACCTCTGGGGCCAACGTCCTGACTTTC,CASSQGSGMTSGANVLTF
TRBV6-5,NA,TRBJ1-2,NA,TGTGCCAGCAGTTACGCCCTGGGCCCTGTCTGCTTC,CASSYALGPVCF
TRBV25-1,NA,TRBJ2-3,NA,TGTGCCAGCAGTGAAGGTCCCCACGCAGATACGCAGTATTTT,CASSEGPHADTQYF
TRBV9,many,TRBJ1-4,NA,TGTGCCAGCAGCCCGGACCGGGGGTTTAATGAAAAACTGTTTTTT,CASSPDRGFNEKLFF
TRBV29-1,NA,TRBJ1-5,TRBD1,TGCAGCGTTGCGGGGGACAGACTCAATCAGCCCCAGCATTTT,CSVAGDRLNQPQHF
TRBV7-2,NA,TRBJ2-1,NA,TGTGCCAGCAGCCCGCTTTGGACCTACAATGAGCAGTTCTTC,CASSPLWTYNEQFF
TRBV30,NA,TRBJ2-7,NA,TGTGCCTGTGCGGGACGGATCTACGAGCAGTACTTC,CACAGRIYEQYF
TRBV27,few,TRBJ2-1,TRBD2,TGTGCCAGCAGTTTCCTAGCGGGAGGACTTAACAATGAGCAGTTCTTC,CASSFLAGGLNNEQFF
TRBV30,NA,TRBJ2-1,TRBD2,TGTGCCTGGAGTCTAGCGGGACCCTACAATGAGCAGTTCTTC,CAWSLAGPYNEQFF
TRBV28,NA,TRBJ1-1,NA,TGTGCCAGCAGCGGGGACCTGAACACTGAAGCTTTCTTT,CASSGDLNTEAFF
TRBV11-2,NA,TRBJ1-2,TRBD1,TGTGCCAGCAGCTTGGGACAGAACTATGGCTACACCTTC,CASSLGQNYGYTF
TRBV6-6,NA,TRBJ2-1,NA,TGTGCCAGCACCAACAGGGAGAGGAACAACAATGAGCAGTTCTTC,CASTNRERNNNEQFF
TRBV7-2,NA,TRBJ2-1,NA,TGTGCCAGCAGCTTAGCGCGCTTTCGGACCAACTACAATGAGCAGTTCTTC,CASSLARFRTNYNEQFF
TRBV5-1,NA,TRBJ2-2,TRBD2,TGCGCCAGCAGCCAAGGGACTAGCAGAAACACCGGGGAGCTGTTTTTT,CASSQGTSRNTGELFF
TRBV5-1,NA,TRBJ1-1,TRBD1,TGCGCCAGCAGCTCGACAGGGACCACTGAAGCTTTCTTT,CASSSTGTTEAFF
TRBV7-9,NA,TRBJ1-2,NA,TGTGCCAGCAGCTTGGAGGAGAAGAGGGGCTACACCTTC,CASSLEEKRGYTF
TRBV27,NA,TRBJ1-2,TRBD1,TGTGCCAGCAGTTTACCGGGACAGACCGGGGGCTACACCTTC,CASSLPGQTGGYTF
TRBV25-1,NA,TRBJ1-4,NA,TGTGCCAGCAGTGAAATCGTCCAATATGAAAAACTGTTTTTT,CASSEIVQYEKLFF
TRBV2,NA,TRBJ2-3,NA,TGTGCCAGCACCGAGGAGGGAACGCAGTATTTT,CASTEEGTQYF
TRBV18,NA,TRBJ1-3,NA,TGTGCCAGCTCACCCCTGGGTCAGTCCTCTGGAAACACCATATATTTT,CASSPLGQSSGNTIYF
TRBV7-2,NA,TRBJ1-2,NA,TGTGCCAGCAGCGAAGGGGGACATGCGAGTTATGGCTACACCTTC,CASSEGGHASYGYTF
TRBV6-1,few,TRBJ2-7,NA,TGTGCCAGCAGTGAAGAGGGGATAAGCTCCTACGAGCAGTACTTC,CASSEEGISSYEQYF
TRBV29-1,NA,TRBJ2-5,NA,TGCAGCCACCGACAGGCCCAAGAGACCCAGTACTTC,CSHRQAQETQYF
TRBV7-9,NA,TRBJ2-3,NA,TGTGCCAGCAGCTTAGAGGGCTTAGCGACAGATACGCAGTATTTT,CASSLEGLATDTQYF
TRBV7-9,few,TRBJ2-2,TRBD2,TGTGCCAGCAGCCTAAGCGGGGTCGGGGAGCTGTTTTTT,CASSLSGVGELFF
TRBV4-1,NA,TRBJ1-5,NA,TGCGCCAGCAGCCAAGGCCGGGGTCGAGACAATCAGCCCCAGCATTTT,CASSQGRGRDNQPQHF
TRBV5-8,NA,TRBJ1-3,NA,TGTGCCAGCAGCTTAAATCGAGCAGGAGGAAACACCTTATATTTT,CASSLNRAGGNTLYF
TRBV11-2,NA,TRBJ2-4,TRBD2,TGTGCCAGCAGCTTAGGAACTAGCGTGAACATTCAGTACTTC,CASSLGTSVNIQYF
TRBV27,NA,TRBJ2-1,TRBD2,TGTGCCAGCAGTTTATCGTTCGTTGGACTAGCGGGGTCGAGCTCCTACAATGAGCAGTTCTTC,CASSLSFVGLAGSSSYNEQFF
TRBV4-1,NA,TRBJ1-1,NA,TGCGCCAGCAGCCAAGATCGGAGGGGGATGAACACTGAAGCTTTCTTT,CASSQDRRGMNTEAFF
TRBV28,many,TRBJ2-6,TRBD1,TGTGCCAGCAGACCGGGACAGGGGGCGCGGGGGGCCAACGTCCTGACTTTC,CASRPGQGARGANVLTF
TRBV4-2,NA,TRBJ2-7,NA,TGTGCCAGCAGCTACCGACAGCTTAGCTCCTACGAGCAGTACTTC,CASSYRQLSSYEQYF
TRBV4-1,NA,TRBJ1-1,NA,TGCGCCAGCAGCCAGGCCCGACAGGATCGGAACACTGAAGCTTTCTTT,CASSQARQDRNTEAFF
TRBV27,NA,TRBJ2-1,TRBD2,TGTGCCAGCCGTTTAGGACTAGCGGCGTACAATGAGCAGTTCTTC,CASRLGLAAYNEQFF
TRBV2,NA,TRBJ2-2,TRBD1,TGTGCCAGCAGTGAAGAAGACAGGGGGCTATCCGGGGAGCTGTTTTTT,CASSEEDRGLSGELFF
TRBV30,NA,TRBJ1-4,NA,TGTGCCTGGAGTGTTGGCAGCTCCCCGACTAATGAAAAACTGTTTTTT,CAWSVGSSPTNEKLFF
TRBV7-9,few,TRBJ2-1,NA,TGTGCCAGCAGCGCCCGTTCCTACAATGAGCAGTTCTTC,CASSARSYNEQFF
TRBV10-2,NA,TRBJ1-4,NA,TGCGCCAGCAGCCCTAGGTACGGGGGCCTTAATGAAAAACTGTTTTTT,CASSPRYGGLNEKLFF
TRBV5-1,NA,TRBJ2-7,NA,TGCGCCAGCAGCTTGGGGGCGGCCACAAACTACGAGCAGTACTTC,CASSLGAATNYEQYF
TRBV14,once,TRBJ2-1,TRBD2,TGTGCCAGCAGCCCCCTTGCCGCTAGCGGGCTCTACAATGAGCAGTTCTTC,CASSPLAASGLYNEQFF
TRBV7-6,NA,TRBJ2-2,TRBD2,TGTGCCAGCAGCCTATCGAGACTAGCGGGAGGGATGAACACCGGGGAGCTGTTTTTT,CASSLSRLAGGMNTGELFF
TRBV23-1,NA,TRBJ2-6,NA,TGCGCCAGCAGTCAATTTCCTAGCTCTGGGGCCAACGTCCTGACTTTC,CASSQFPSSGANVLTF